This T cell receptor beta chain was sequenced in a study of preoperative IRX-2 immunotherapy in early breast cancer. Stated treatment: preoperative locoregional IRX-2 cytokine immunotherapy. Preoperative locoregional IRX-2 cytokine immunotherapy was tested in the phase Ib source study. CDR1 LNHDA and CDR2 SQIVND come from the germline V gene (reference sequence). With 6 bases clipped from V and 1 base from J, the junction kept 10 bases outside the gene matches. The CDR3 contains 17 residues. Method: immunoSEQ multiplex PCR; TCRdb's copy keeps in-frame clones and lacks some. The data show 40,000 or so clones, with about 95% seen just once and around 1.5% held by the top ten.

The receptor's source is a human donor with breast cancer. Sequenced material: tumor tissue, taken after IRX-2 immunotherapy. This chain links TRBV19 with TRBJ1-5; 9 nucleotides match TRBD1. The CDR3 nucleotides are TGTGCCAGTAGCCGGGACAGGGAAAGTGGGAGCAATCAGCCCCAGCATTTT. It specifies CASSRDRESGSNQPQHF. The full variable domain, its missing parts supplied by reference TRBV19 and TRBJ1-5, is DGGITQSPKYLFRKEGQNVTLSCEQNLNHDAMYWYRQDPGQGLRLIYYSQIVNDFQKGDIAEGYSVSREKKESFPLTVTSAQKNPTAFYLCASSRDRESGSNQPQHFGDGTRLSIL.